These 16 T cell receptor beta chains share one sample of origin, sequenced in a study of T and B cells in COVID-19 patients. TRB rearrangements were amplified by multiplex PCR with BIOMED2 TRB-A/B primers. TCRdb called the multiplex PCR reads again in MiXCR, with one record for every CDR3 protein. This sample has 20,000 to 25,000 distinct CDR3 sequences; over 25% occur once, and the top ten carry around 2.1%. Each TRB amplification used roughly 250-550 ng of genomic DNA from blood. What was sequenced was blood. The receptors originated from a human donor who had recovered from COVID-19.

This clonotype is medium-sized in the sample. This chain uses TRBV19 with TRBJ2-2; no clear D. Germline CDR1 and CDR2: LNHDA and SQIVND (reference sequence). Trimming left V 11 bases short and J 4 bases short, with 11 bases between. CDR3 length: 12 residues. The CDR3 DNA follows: TGTGCCGTAGGGCAGTTCACCGGGGAGCTGTTTTTT. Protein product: CAVGQFTGELFF.

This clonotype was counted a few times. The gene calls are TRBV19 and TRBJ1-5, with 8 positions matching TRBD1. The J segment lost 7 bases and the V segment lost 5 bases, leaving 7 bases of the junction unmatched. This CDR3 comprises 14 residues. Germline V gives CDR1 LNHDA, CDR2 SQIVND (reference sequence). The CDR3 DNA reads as TGTGCCAGTAGTTCAGGGGGCGGTGGACAGCCCCAGCATTTT. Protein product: CASSSGGGGQPQHF.

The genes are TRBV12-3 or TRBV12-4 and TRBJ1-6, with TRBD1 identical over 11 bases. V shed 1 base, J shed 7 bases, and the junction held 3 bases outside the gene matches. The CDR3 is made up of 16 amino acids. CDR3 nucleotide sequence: TGTGCCAGCAGTTTAGGGACAGGGGGCCGAAATTCACCCCTCCACTTT. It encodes CASSLGTGGRNSPLHF.

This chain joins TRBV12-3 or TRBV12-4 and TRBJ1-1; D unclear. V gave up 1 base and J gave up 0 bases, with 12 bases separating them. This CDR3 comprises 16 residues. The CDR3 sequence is CASSLGPPKVNTEAFF. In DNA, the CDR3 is TGTGCCAGCAGTTTAGGCCCACCGAAAGTGAACACTGAAGCTTTCTTT.

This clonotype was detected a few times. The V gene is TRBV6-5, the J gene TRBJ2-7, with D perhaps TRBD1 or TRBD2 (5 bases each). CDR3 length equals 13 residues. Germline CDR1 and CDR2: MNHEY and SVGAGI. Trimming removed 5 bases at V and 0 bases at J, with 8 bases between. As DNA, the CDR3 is TGTGCCAGCAGTACCGGGACCTCCTACGAGCAGTACTTC. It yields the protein CASSTGTSYEQYF.

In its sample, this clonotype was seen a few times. In DNA form, the CDR3 reads TGTGCCAGCAGCTTAGTTGGTAGCGGGGGCCCCGGGGAGACCCAGTACTTC. Protein: CASSLVGSGGPGETQYF. The chain links TRBV11-2 to TRBJ2-5; TRBD2 aligns across 9 bases. Germline lookup yields CDR1 SGHAT and CDR2 FQNNGV. The CDR3 is made up of 17 amino acids. V dropped 1 base and J dropped 5; count of bases not matched to a gene: 11.

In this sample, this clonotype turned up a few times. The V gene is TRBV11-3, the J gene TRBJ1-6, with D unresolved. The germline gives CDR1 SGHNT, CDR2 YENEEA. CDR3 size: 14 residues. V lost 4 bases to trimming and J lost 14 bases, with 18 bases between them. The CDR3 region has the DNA TGTGCCAGCAGCTCTTGGTCGGCGGTGGGATCCCTCCACTTT. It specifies CASSSWSAVGSLHF. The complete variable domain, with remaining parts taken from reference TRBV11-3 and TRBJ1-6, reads EAGVVQSPRYKIIEKKQPVAFWCNPISGHNTLYWYLQNLGQGPELLIRYENEEAVDDSQLPKDRFSAERLKGVDSTLKIQPAELGDSAVYLCASSSWSAVGSLHFGNGTRLTVT.

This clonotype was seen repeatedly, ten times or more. CDR3 nucleotides: TGTGCCAGCAGCCTTGGGGGGAGCTCTGGAAACACCATATATTTT. Amino acid sequence: CASSLGGSSGNTIYF. The chain uses TRBV11-3 and TRBJ1-3; D might be TRBD1 (5 bases). CDR1 and CDR2 (germline): SGHNT, YENEEA. V was cut by 5 bases and J by 0 bases, with 11 bases left in between. This CDR3 comprises 15 residues.

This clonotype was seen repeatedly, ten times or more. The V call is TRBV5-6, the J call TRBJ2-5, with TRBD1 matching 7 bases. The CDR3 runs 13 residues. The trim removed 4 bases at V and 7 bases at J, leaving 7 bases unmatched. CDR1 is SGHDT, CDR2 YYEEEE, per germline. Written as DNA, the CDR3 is TGTGCCAGCAGCCTTGGGACAGTCGCGACCCAGTACTTC. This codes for CASSLGTVATQYF. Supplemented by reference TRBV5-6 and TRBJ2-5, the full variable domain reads DAGVTQSPTHLIKTRGQQVTLRCSPKSGHDTVSWYQQALGQGPQFIFQYYEEEERQRGNFPDRFSGHQFPNYSSELNVNALLLGDSALYLCASSLGTVATQYFGPGTRLLVL.

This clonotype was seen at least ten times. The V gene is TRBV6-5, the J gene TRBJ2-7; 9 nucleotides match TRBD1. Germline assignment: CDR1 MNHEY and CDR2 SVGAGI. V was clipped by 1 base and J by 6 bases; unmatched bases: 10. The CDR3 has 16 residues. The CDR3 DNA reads TGTGCCAGCAGTTACTTTGGGACAGGGAGTCTGCCCGAGCAGTACTTC. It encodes CASSYFGTGSLPEQYF.

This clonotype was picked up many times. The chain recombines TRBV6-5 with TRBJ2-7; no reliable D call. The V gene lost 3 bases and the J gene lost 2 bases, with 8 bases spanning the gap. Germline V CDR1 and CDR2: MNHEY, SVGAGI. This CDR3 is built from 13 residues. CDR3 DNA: TGTGCCAGCAGTTATGGTACAACCTACGAGCAGTACTTC. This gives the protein CASSYGTTYEQYF.

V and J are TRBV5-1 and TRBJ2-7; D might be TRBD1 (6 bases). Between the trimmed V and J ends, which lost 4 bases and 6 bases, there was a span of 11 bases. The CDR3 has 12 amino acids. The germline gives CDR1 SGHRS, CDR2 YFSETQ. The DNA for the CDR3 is TGCGCCAGCAGCGAACAGGGATCCGAGCAGTACTTC. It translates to CASSEQGSEQYF.

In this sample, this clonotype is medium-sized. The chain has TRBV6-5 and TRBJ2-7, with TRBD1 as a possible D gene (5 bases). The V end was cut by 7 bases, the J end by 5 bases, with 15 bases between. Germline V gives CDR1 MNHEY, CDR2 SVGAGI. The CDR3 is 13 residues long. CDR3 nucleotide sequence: TGTGCCAGCACCAACACCTTAGGGGACGAGCAGTACTTC. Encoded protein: CASTNTLGDEQYF.

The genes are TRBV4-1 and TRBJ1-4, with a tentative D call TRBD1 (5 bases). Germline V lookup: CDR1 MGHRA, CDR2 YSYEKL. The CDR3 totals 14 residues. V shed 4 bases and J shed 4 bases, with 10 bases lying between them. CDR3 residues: CASSRDGRNEKLFF. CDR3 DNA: TGCGCCAGCAGCCGGGACGGTCGTAATGAAAAACTGTTTTTT.

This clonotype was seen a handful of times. CDR3 amino acids: CASSLGAGGNQPQHF. In nucleotides, the CDR3 is TGTGCCAGCAGCTTAGGGGCGGGGGGCAATCAGCCCCAGCATTTT. V and J are TRBV7-6 and TRBJ1-5; tentative D call: TRBD1 (5 bases). This CDR3 spans 15 amino acids. The ends were cut back, 1 base at V and 2 bases at J, with 9 bases in the middle. Germline CDR1 is SGHVS and CDR2 is FNYEAQ.

The CDR3 sequence is CASSLEPRALRYF. CDR3 nucleotide sequence: TGTGCCAGCTCTCTCGAACCGAGGGCCCTTCGGTACTTC. The chain carries TRBV7-9 and TRBJ2-7, with a weak D call TRBD2 (5 bases). V lost 8 bases and J lost 12, with 23 bases in between. Germline V gene data show CDR1 as SEHNR and CDR2 as FQNEAQ (reference sequence). The CDR3 runs to 13 residues. The full variable domain, in which reference TRBV7-9 and TRBJ2-7 provide the parts outside the CDR3, is DTGVSQNPRHKITKRGQNVTFRCDPISEHNRLYWYRQTLGQGPEFLTYFQNEAQLEKSRLLSDRFSAERPKGSFSTLEIQRTEQGDSAMYLCASSLEPRALRYFGPGTRLTVT.